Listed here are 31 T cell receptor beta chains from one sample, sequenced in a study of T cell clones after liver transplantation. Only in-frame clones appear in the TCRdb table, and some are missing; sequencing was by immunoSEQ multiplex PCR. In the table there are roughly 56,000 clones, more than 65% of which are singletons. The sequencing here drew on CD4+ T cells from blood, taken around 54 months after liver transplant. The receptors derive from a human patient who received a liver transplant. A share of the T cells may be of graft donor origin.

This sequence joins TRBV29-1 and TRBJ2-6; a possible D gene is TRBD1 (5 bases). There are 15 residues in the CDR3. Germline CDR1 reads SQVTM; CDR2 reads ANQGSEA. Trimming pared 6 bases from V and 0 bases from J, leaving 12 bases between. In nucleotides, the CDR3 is TGCAGCGTCGGTACAGGACGCTCTGGGGCCAACGTCCTGACTTTC. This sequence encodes CSVGTGRSGANVLTF.

In DNA form, the CDR3 reads TGTGCCAGCAGTGCACAGGGATTTGGTAGCTATGGCTACACCTTC. Translated, it gives CASSAQGFGSYGYTF. This rearrangement joins TRBV6-6 to TRBJ1-2; a weak D match, TRBD1 (6 bases). The germline V gene encodes CDR1 MNHNY and CDR2 SVGAGI (reference sequence). V was pared by 5 bases and J by 4 bases, with 17 bases between. CDR3 length equals 15 residues.

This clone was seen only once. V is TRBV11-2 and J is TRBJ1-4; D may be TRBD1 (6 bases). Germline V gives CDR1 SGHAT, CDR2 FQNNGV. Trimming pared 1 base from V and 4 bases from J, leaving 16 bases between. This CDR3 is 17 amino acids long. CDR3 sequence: CASSLGDRGGINEKLFF. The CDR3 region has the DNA TGTGCCAGCAGCTTAGGAGACCGAGGGGGTATTAATGAAAAACTGTTTTTT.

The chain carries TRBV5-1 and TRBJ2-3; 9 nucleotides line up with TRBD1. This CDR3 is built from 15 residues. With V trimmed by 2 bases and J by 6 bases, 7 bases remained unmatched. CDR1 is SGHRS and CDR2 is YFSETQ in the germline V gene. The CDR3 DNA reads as TGCGCCAGCAGCTTTACCGGGACAGGGAGCGATACGCAGTATTTT. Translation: CASSFTGTGSDTQYF.

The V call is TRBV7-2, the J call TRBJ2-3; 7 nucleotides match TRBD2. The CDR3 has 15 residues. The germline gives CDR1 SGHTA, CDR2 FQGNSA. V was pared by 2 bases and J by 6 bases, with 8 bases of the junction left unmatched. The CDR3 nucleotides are TGTGCCAGCAGCTTAATTTGGGGGGGAGGCGATACGCAGTATTTT. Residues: CASSLIWGGGDTQYF.

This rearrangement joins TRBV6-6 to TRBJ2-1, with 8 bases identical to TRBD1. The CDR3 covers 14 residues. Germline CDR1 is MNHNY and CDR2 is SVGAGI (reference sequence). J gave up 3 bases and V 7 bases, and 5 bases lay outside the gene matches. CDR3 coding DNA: TGTGCCAGCAACCCGACAGGGGTCTACAATGAGCAGTTCTTC. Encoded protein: CASNPTGVYNEQFF.

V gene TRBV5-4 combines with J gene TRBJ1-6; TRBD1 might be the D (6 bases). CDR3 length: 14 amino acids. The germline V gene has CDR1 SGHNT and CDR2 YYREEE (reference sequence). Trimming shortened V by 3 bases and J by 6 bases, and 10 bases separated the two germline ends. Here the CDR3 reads CASSSDRTNSPLHF. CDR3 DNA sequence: TGTGCCAGCAGCTCGGACAGAACTAATTCACCCCTCCACTTT.

CDR3 region: CASSPGGHQPQHF. CDR3 coding DNA: TGCGCCAGCAGTCCCGGGGGGCATCAGCCCCAGCATTTT. The rearrangement joins TRBV10-1 to TRBJ1-5; the D gene is possibly TRBD1 (6 bases). Germline-derived CDR1 and CDR2 are WNHNN and SYGVQD (reference sequence). The CDR3 has 13 amino acids. V lost 5 bases, J lost 5 bases, and 10 bases lay in between.

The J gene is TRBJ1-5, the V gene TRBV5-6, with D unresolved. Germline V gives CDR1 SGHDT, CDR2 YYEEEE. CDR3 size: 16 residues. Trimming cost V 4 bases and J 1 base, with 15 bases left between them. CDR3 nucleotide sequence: TGTGCCAGCAGCCCTTACCCGCTTAGAAGCAATCAGCCCCAGCATTTT. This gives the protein CASSPYPLRSNQPQHF.

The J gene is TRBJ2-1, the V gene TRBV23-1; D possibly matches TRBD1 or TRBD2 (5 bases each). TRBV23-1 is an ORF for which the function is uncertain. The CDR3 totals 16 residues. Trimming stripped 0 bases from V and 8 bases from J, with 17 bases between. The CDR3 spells CASSQSTRDRYHEQFF. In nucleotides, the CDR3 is TGCGCCAGCAGTCAATCGACAAGGGACCGGTACCATGAGCAGTTCTTC.

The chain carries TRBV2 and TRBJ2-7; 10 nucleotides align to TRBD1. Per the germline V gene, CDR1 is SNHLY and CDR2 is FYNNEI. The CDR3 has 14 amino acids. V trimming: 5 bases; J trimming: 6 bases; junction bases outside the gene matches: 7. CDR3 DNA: TGTGCCAGCAGTTTGGGACAGGGGAATCGCGAGCAGTACTTC. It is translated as CASSLGQGNREQYF.

CDR3 sequence: CASSYTRGAGEQYF. The CDR3 DNA is TGTGCCAGCAGTTACACCAGGGGGGCGGGTGAGCAGTACTTC. This chain links TRBV6-6 with TRBJ2-7; tentatively, D is TRBD1 (7 bases). This CDR3 contains 14 residues. Germline CDR1 is MNHNY and CDR2 is SVGAGI (reference sequence). The V end was cut by 2 bases, the J end by 7 bases, with 15 bases between.

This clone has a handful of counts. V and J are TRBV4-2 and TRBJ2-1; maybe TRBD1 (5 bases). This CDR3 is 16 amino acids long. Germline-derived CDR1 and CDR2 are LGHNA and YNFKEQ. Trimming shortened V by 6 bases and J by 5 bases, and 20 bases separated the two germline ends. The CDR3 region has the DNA TGTGCCAGCAGATATAGGTTAAGCGACAGCCACAATGAGCAGTTCTTC. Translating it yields CASRYRLSDSHNEQFF.

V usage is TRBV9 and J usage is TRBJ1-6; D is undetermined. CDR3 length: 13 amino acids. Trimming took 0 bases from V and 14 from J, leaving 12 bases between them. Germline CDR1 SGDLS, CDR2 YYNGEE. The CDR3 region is CASSVEPGSALHF. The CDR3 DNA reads TGTGCCAGCAGCGTAGAACCCGGGAGTGCCCTCCACTTT.

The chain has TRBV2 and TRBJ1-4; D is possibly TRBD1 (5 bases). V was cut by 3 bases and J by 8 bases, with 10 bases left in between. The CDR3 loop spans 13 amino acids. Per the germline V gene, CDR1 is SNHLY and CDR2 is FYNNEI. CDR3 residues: CASSDRVEEKLFF. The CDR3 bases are TGTGCCAGCAGTGACAGGGTCGAAGAAAAACTGTTTTTT.

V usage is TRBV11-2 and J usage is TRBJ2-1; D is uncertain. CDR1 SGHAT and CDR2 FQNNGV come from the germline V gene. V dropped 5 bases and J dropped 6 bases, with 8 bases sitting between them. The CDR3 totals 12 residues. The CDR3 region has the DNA TGTGCCAGCAGCCCAGCCTTCAATGAGCAGTTCTTC. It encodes CASSPAFNEQFF. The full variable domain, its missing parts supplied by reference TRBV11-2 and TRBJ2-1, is EAGVAQSPRYKIIEKRQSVAFWCNPISGHATLYWYQQILGQGPKLLIQFQNNGVVDDSQLPKDRFSAERLKGVDSTLKIQPAKLEDSAVYLCASSPAFNEQFFGPGTRLTVL.

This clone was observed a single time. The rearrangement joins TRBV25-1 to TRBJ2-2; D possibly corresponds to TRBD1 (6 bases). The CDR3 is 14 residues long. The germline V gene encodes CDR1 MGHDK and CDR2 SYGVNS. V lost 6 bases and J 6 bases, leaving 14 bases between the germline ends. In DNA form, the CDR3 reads TGTGCCAGCAGACCACAGGGTTTCCCCGGGGAGCTGTTTTTT. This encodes CASRPQGFPGELFF.

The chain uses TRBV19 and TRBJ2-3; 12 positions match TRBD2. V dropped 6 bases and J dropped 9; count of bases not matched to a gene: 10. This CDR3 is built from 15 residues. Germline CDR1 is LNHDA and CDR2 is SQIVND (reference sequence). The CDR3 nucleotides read TGTGCCAGTAGGAGCGGGCTAGCGGGGGGGGCAACGCAGTATTTT. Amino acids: CASRSGLAGGATQYF.

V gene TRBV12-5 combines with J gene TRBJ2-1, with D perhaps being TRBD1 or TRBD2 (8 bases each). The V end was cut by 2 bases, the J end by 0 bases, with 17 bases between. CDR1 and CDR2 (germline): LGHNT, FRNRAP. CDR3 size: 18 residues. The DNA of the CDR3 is TGTGCTAGTGGTTTGCTCCCGGGGGGGACAGGCTCCTACAATGAGCAGTTCTTC. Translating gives CASGLLPGGTGSYNEQFF.

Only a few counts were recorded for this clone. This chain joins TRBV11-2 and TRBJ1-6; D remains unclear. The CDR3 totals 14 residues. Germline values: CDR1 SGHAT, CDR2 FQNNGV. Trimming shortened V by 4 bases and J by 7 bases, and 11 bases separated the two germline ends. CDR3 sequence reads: CASSSGGSNSPLHF. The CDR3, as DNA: TGTGCCAGCAGCTCAGGAGGGTCCAATTCACCCCTCCACTTT. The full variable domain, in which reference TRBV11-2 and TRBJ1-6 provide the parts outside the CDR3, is EAGVAQSPRYKIIEKRQSVAFWCNPISGHATLYWYQQILGQGPKLLIQFQNNGVVDDSQLPKDRFSAERLKGVDSTLKIQPAKLEDSAVYLCASSSGGSNSPLHFGNGTRLTVT.

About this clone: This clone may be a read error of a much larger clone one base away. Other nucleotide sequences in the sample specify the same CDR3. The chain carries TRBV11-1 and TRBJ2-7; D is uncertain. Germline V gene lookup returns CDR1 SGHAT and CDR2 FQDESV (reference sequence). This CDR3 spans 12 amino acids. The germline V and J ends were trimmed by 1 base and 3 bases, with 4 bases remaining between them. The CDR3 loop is CASSLGVYEQYF. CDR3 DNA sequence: TGTGCCAGCAGCTTAGGCGTCTACGAGCAGTACTTC.

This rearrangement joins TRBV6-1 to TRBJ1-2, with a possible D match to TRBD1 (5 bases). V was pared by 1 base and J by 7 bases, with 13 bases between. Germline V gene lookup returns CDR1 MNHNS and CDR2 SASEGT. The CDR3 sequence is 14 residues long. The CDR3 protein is CASSEVLRGSGYTF. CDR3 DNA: TGTGCCAGCAGTGAAGTACTAAGGGGCTCTGGCTACACCTTC.

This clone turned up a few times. CDR3 residues: CASSLARQGGEQYF. In DNA form, the CDR3 reads TGCGCCAGCAGCTTGGCCAGGCAGGGGGGCGAGCAGTACTTC. The J gene is TRBJ2-7, the V gene TRBV5-1; D is perhaps TRBD1 (7 bases). Trimming pared 0 bases from V and 6 bases from J, leaving 13 bases between. The CDR3 totals 14 residues. CDR1 SGHRS and CDR2 YFSETQ come from the germline V gene.

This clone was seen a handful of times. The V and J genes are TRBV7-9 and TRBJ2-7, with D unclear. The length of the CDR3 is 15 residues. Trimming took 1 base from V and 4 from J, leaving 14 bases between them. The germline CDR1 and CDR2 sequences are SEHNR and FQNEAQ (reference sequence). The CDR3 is CASSLDYRSGYEQYF. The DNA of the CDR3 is TGTGCCAGCAGCTTAGACTACCGATCTGGGTACGAGCAGTACTTC.

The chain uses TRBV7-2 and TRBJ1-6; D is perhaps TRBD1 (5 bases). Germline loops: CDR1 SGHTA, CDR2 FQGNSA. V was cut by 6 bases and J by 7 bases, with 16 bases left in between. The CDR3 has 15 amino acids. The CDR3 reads CASRVSGTQNSPLHF. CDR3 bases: TGTGCCAGCAGAGTATCCGGGACTCAAAATTCACCCCTCCACTTT.

CDR3 sequence (DNA): TGTGCCAGCAGTGTCGCACAGGGGCACACCATATATTTT. This translates into CASSVAQGHTIYF. The gene calls are TRBV6-1 and TRBJ1-3, with TRBD1 matching 7 bases. The CDR3 contains 13 residues. V trimming: 4 bases; J trimming: 8 bases; junction bases outside the gene matches: 5. Germline CDR1 MNHNS, CDR2 SASEGT.

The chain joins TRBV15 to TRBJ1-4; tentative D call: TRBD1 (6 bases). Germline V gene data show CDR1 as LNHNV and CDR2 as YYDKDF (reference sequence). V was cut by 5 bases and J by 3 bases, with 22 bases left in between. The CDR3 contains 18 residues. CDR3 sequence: CATSSSIFSGAPNEKLFF. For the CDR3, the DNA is TGTGCCACCAGCTCATCAATTTTTTCAGGGGCCCCTAATGAAAAACTGTTTTTT.

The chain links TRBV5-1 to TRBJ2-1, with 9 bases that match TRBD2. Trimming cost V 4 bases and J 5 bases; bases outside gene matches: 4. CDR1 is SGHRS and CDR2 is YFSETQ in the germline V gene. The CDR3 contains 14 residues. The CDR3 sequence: CASSVGLANNEQFF. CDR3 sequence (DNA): TGCGCCAGCAGCGTGGGACTAGCTAACAATGAGCAGTTCTTC.

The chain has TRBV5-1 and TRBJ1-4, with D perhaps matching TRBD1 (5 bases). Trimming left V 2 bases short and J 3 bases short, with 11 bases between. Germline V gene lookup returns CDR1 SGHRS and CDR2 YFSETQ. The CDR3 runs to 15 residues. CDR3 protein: CASSFGGSANEKLFF. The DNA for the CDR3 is TGCGCCAGCAGCTTCGGGGGATCGGCTAATGAAAAACTGTTTTTT.

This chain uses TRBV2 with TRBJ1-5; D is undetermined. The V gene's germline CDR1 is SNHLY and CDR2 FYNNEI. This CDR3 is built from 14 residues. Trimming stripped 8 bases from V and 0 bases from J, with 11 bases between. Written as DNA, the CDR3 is TGTGCCAGCCGAGCTGACTCTAGCAATCAGCCCCAGCATTTT. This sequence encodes CASRADSSNQPQHF.

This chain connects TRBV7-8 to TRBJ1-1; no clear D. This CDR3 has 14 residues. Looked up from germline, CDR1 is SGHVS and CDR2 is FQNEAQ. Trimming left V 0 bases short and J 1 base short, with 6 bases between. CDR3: CASSLARGNTEAFF. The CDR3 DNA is TGTGCCAGCAGCTTAGCGCGGGGGAACACTGAAGCTTTCTTT.